This passage covers 12 T cell receptor beta chains from one sample sequenced in a study of T cell responses to AZD1222 COVID-19 vaccine. Assay used: immunoSEQ multiplex PCR; TCRdb lists only in-frame clones, some missing. The sample shows under 85,000 clones, roughly 87% of them seen only once. The source material was peripheral blood, sampled on day 0 of AZD1222 vaccination. The receptor set was obtained from an adult in good health.

The V call is TRBV19, the J call TRBJ1-1; a weak D match, TRBD1 (5 bases). V gave up 3 bases and J gave up 2 bases, with 10 bases separating them. Germline assignment: CDR1 LNHDA and CDR2 SQIVND (reference sequence). This CDR3 spans 14 amino acids. This chain's CDR3 is CASSIPGHNTEAFF. The CDR3 DNA follows: TGTGCCAGTAGTATCCCCGGACACAACACTGAAGCTTTCTTT.

This chain uses TRBV5-6 with TRBJ2-7; 9 bases map to TRBD1. Trimming cost V 1 base and J 2 bases; bases outside gene matches: 4. Germline-derived CDR1 and CDR2 are SGHDT and YYEEEE. This CDR3 contains 15 residues. CDR3 bases: TGTGCCAGCAGCTTGACCGGGACAGGGACCTACGAGCAGTACTTC. Protein product: CASSLTGTGTYEQYF.

The V and J genes are TRBV19 and TRBJ2-1, with 8 bases fitting TRBD2. CDR3 length equals 15 residues. Per the germline V gene, CDR1 is LNHDA and CDR2 is SQIVND (reference sequence). The J segment lost 5 bases and the V segment lost 4 bases, leaving 7 bases of the junction unmatched. The DNA of the CDR3 is TGTGCCAGTAGTACCGCCGGGACTAGACACAATGAGCAGTTCTTC. Residues: CASSTAGTRHNEQFF.

V usage is TRBV12-3 or TRBV12-4 and J usage is TRBJ1-5; D is undetermined. V shed 3 bases and J shed 10 bases, with 13 bases lying between them. The CDR3 loop spans 13 amino acids. CDR3 coding DNA: TGTGCCAGCAGTTTTGGGGTAGCCAGCCCCCAGCATTTT. Translated, it gives CASSFGVASPQHF.

In this sample, this clone turned up once. V and J are TRBV18 and TRBJ2-5, with D perhaps matching TRBD1 (5 bases). The CDR3 extends over 13 amino acids. Trimming stripped 3 bases from V and 4 bases from J, with 9 bases between. CDR1 and CDR2 (germline): KGHSH, LQKENI. Here the CDR3 DNA reads TGTGCCAGCTCACCTCAGGGTCTAGAGACCCAGTACTTC. This encodes CASSPQGLETQYF.

This clone was recorded once. The genes are TRBV6-5 and TRBJ2-7; no definite D call. The V end lost 6 bases, the J end lost 7 bases, and 22 bases lay between the germline ends. There are 15 residues in the CDR3. Germline V gene lookup returns CDR1 MNHEY and CDR2 SVGAGI. The CDR3 sequence is CASSLGSSYPTEQYF. CDR3 DNA: TGTGCCAGCAGCCTGGGGTCCAGCTATCCTACTGAGCAGTACTTC.

As regards this clone: The sample carries other DNA sequences with the same CDR3. The chain is built from TRBV11-3 and TRBJ2-7, with unresolved D. The CDR3 covers 13 residues. The germline V gene has CDR1 SGHNT and CDR2 YENEEA. The V end was cut by 1 base, the J end by 4 bases, with 8 bases between. The DNA of the CDR3 is TGTGCCAGCAGCTTAGGGTCGGAATACGAGCAGTACTTC. As protein: CASSLGSEYEQYF.

The chain recombines TRBV7-2 with TRBJ1-1; 7 nucleotides agree with TRBD1. Losses at the gene ends were 5 bases for V and 1 base for J; bases not matched to a gene: 7. This CDR3 comprises 15 residues. Looked up from germline, CDR1 is SGHTA and CDR2 is FQGNSA. The CDR3 bases are TGTGCCAGCAGCCAGAACAGGGGTCAGAACACTGAAGCTTTCTTT. This sequence encodes CASSQNRGQNTEAFF.

CDR3 protein: CASSQAAGGNEQFF. The CDR3 DNA reads as TGTGCCAGCAGCCAAGCAGCGGGAGGGAATGAGCAGTTCTTC. The rearrangement uses TRBV11-3 and TRBJ2-1, with 10 bases aligning to TRBD2. CDR1 is SGHNT and CDR2 is YENEEA in the germline V gene. Trimming removed 5 bases from V and 7 bases from J; junction bases left unmatched: 5. This CDR3 comprises 14 residues.

This chain joins TRBV28 and TRBJ2-7; maybe TRBD1 (5 bases). From germline, CDR1 is MDHEN and CDR2 SYDVKM. Deletions cut 5 bases from V and 0 bases from J, with 8 bases between. The CDR3 consists of 13 residues. The DNA of the CDR3 is TGTGCCAGCAGTGGACATTTCTCCTACGAGCAGTACTTC. Amino acid sequence: CASSGHFSYEQYF.

For the CDR3, the DNA is TGTGCCAGCAGCAAAGCGGAGACTCCGGGACACCAAGAGACCCAGTACTTC. The encoded protein is CASSKAETPGHQETQYF. This sequence joins TRBV21-1 and TRBJ2-5. TRBV21-1 is shown as a pseudogene. The CDR3 runs 17 residues.

The chain recombines TRBV7-2 with TRBJ2-1; TRBD2 matches at 9 bases. The CDR3 has 16 residues. Trimming took 1 base from V and 6 from J; bases not matched to a gene: 7. The germline CDR1 and CDR2 sequences are SGHTA and FQGNSA. The CDR3 here is CASSLDGGRAANEQFF. As DNA, the CDR3 is TGTGCCAGCAGCTTAGATGGCGGGAGGGCCGCCAATGAGCAGTTCTTC.